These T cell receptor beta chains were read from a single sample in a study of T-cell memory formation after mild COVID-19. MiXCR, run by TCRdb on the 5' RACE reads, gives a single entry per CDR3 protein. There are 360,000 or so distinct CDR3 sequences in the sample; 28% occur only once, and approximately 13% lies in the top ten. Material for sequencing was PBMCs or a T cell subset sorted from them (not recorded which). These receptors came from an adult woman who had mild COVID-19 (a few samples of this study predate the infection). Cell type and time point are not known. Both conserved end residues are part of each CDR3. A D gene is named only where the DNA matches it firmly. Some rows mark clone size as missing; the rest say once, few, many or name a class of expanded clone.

CDR3: CSASSGRALQPQHF
DNA: TGCAGTGCTAGTTCGGGCAGGGCTCTTCAGCCCCAGCATTTT
D: .
V: TRBV20-1
J: TRBJ1-5
size: .

CDR3: CSARDVLAGGPGELFF
DNA: TGCAGTGCTAGAGATGTACTAGCGGGGGGCCCCGGGGAGCTGTTTTTT
D: TRBD2
V: TRBV20-1
J: TRBJ2-2
size: many

CDR3: CASSGSGRWSYNEQFF
DNA: TGTGCCAGCAGCGGTAGCGGGAGATGGTCGTACAATGAGCAGTTCTTC
D: TRBD2
V: TRBV7-8
J: TRBJ2-1
size: .

CDR3: CASSYSPLWSEQFF
DNA: TGTGCCAGCAGTTACTCTCCCCTCTGGAGTGAGCAGTTCTTC
D: .
V: TRBV6-2/TRBV6-3
J: TRBJ2-1
size: .

CDR3: CASRPGGDNFYEQYF
DNA: TGCGCCAGCCGGCCTGGGGGGGACAATTTCTACGAGCAGTACTTC
D: .
V: TRBV5-1
J: TRBJ2-7
size: few

CDR3: CSARRRDNEQFF
DNA: TGCAGTGCTCGGAGGAGGGACAATGAGCAGTTCTTC
D: .
V: TRBV20-1
J: TRBJ2-1
size: few

CDR3: CASSQDARWAFF
DNA: TGTGCCAGCAGCCAAGACGCTCGCTGGGCTTTCTTT
D: .
V: TRBV14
J: TRBJ1-1
size: .

CDR3: CASSLEGDQPQHF
DNA: TGTGCCAGCAGTTTGGAGGGGGATCAGCCCCAGCATTTT
D: .
V: TRBV27
J: TRBJ1-5
size: few

CDR3: CASSSVNYEQYF
DNA: TGTGCCAGCAGTTCCGTCAACTACGAGCAGTACTTC
D: .
V: TRBV27
J: TRBJ2-7
size: .

CDR3: CASSLEEAGFTDTQYF
DNA: TGTGCCAGCAGCTTAGAAGAAGCGGGGTTCACAGATACGCAGTATTTT
D: TRBD2
V: TRBV7-6
J: TRBJ2-3
size: .

CDR3: CATSEGGGSNQPQHF
DNA: TGTGCCACCTCGGAGGGGGGAGGAAGCAATCAGCCCCAGCATTTT
D: .
V: TRBV24-1
J: TRBJ1-5
size: .

CDR3: CASSPWDRNTGELFF
DNA: TGTGCCAGCAGTCCGTGGGACAGGAACACCGGGGAGCTGTTTTTT
D: TRBD1
V: TRBV12-3/TRBV12-4
J: TRBJ2-2
size: .

CDR3: CSARDEQGGDTEAFF
DNA: TGCAGTGCTAGAGACGAGCAGGGAGGAGACACTGAAGCTTTCTTT
D: .
V: TRBV20-1
J: TRBJ1-1
size: .

CDR3: CASSQGQGDEQYF
DNA: TGCGCCAGCAGCCAAGGACAGGGGGACGAGCAGTACTTC
D: TRBD1
V: TRBV4-1
J: TRBJ2-7
size: .

CDR3: CAISSGTGYYEQYF
DNA: TGTGCCATCAGCTCCGGGACAGGGTACTACGAGCAGTACTTC
D: TRBD1
V: TRBV10-3
J: TRBJ2-7
size: .

CDR3: CASSPGGTRDEQFF
DNA: TGTGCCAGCAGCCCGGGGGGCACGAGGGATGAGCAGTTCTTC
D: .
V: TRBV7-2
J: TRBJ2-1
size: .

CDR3: CSVEGQPNTEAFF
DNA: TGCAGCGTGGAGGGACAGCCGAACACTGAAGCTTTCTTT
D: TRBD1
V: TRBV29-1
J: TRBJ1-1
size: many

CDR3: CASSDRGRNTGELFF
DNA: TGTGCCAGCAGTGACAGGGGAAGGAACACCGGGGAGCTGTTTTTT
D: .
V: TRBV2
J: TRBJ2-2
size: few

CDR3: CASSRRQESSYEQYF
DNA: TGTGCCAGCAGCCGGAGACAGGAATCTTCCTACGAGCAGTACTTC
D: .
V: TRBV7-2
J: TRBJ2-7
size: .

CDR3: CASSLSTVYSNQPQHF
DNA: TGTGCCAGCAGTTTATCGACAGTCTATAGCAATCAGCCCCAGCATTTT
D: .
V: TRBV12-3/TRBV12-4
J: TRBJ1-5
size: .

CDR3: CASSYGDSSAVRGGYTF
DNA: TGTGCCAGCAGTTACGGGGACAGCAGCGCCGTACGGGGAGGCTACACCTTC
D: TRBD1
V: TRBV6-5
J: TRBJ1-2
size: .

CDR3: CASSLRQAWGTGELFF
DNA: TGTGCCAGCAGTTTAAGGCAGGCGTGGGGCACCGGGGAGCTGTTTTTT
D: .
V: TRBV28
J: TRBJ2-2
size: few

CDR3: CAWSPGTPGAYEQYF
DNA: TGTGCCTGGAGCCCCGGGACTCCAGGGGCCTACGAGCAGTACTTC
D: .
V: TRBV30
J: TRBJ2-7
size: .

CDR3: CASSLGMLEQYF
DNA: TGTGCCAGCAGCTTAGGTATGCTCGAGCAGTACTTC
D: .
V: TRBV7-2
J: TRBJ2-7
size: .

CDR3: CASSAGTVESGYTF
DNA: TGTGCCAGCAGCGCTGGGACGGTGGAGAGCGGCTACACCTTC
D: .
V: TRBV9
J: TRBJ1-2
size: .

CDR3: CASSLRGSTYEQYF
DNA: TGTGCCAGCAGCCTGCGGGGGTCTACCTACGAGCAGTACTTC
D: TRBD2
V: TRBV6-6
J: TRBJ2-7
size: .

CDR3: CASSRATGGSGANVLTF
DNA: TGCGCCAGCAGCCGGGCGACAGGGGGCTCTGGGGCCAACGTCCTGACTTTC
D: TRBD1
V: TRBV4-1
J: TRBJ2-6
size: few